The following is a T cell receptor (beta chain) sequence with its context. The entry originates in a study of shared clonotypes between healthy human individuals. The CDR3 loop spans 16 amino acids. Per germline, CDR1 MNHEY and CDR2 SMNVEV (reference sequence). Losses at the gene ends were 4 bases for V and 3 bases for J; bases not matched to a gene: 7. Naive CD8 cells lacked CD45RO, underwent positive selection for CCR7 and left out terminally differentiated effector memory CD45RA+ cells. Here immunoSEQ multiplex PCR was the method, and the copy in TCRdb shows in-frame clones only, minus some. Of 650,000 to 800,000 clones detected, approximately 90% appear once; the ten largest clones hold nearly 25%.

What was sequenced was naive CD8+ T cells sorted from blood. This sequence originates from a man in his thirties or forties in good health. V and J are TRBV27 and TRBJ2-1, with 9 bases that match TRBD2. The CDR3 region is CASSSRASGIYNEQFF. CDR3 in DNA: TGTGCCAGCAGTTCGCGGGCTAGCGGGATCTACAATGAGCAGTTCTTC.